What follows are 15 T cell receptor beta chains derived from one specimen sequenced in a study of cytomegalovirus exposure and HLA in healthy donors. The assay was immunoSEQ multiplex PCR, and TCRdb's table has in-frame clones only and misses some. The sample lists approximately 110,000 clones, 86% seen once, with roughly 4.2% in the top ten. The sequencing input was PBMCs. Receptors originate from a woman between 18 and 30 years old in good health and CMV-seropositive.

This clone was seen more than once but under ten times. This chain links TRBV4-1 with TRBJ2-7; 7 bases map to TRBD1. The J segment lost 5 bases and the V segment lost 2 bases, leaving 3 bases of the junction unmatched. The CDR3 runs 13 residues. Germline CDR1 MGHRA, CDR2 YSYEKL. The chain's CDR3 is CASSQPGTDEQYF. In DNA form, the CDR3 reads TGCGCCAGCAGCCAACCCGGGACAGACGAGCAGTACTTC.

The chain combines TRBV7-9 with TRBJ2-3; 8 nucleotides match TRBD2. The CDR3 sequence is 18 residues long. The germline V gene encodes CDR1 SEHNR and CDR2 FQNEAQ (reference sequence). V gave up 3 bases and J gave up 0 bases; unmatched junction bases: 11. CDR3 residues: CASSFGRERGSSTDTQYF. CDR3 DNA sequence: TGTGCCAGCAGCTTCGGTCGGGAGCGGGGGAGCAGCACAGATACGCAGTATTTT.

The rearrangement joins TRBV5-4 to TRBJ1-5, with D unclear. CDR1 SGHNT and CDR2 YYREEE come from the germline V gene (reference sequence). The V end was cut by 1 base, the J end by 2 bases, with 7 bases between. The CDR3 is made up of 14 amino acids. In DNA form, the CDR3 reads TGTGCCAGCAGCTTGTTCCCCGGCAATCAGCCCCAGCATTTT. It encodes CASSLFPGNQPQHF.

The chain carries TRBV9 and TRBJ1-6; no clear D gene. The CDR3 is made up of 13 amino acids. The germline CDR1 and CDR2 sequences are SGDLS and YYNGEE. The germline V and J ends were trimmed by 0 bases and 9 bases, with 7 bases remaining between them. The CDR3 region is CASSVGIGSPLHF. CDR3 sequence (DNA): TGTGCCAGCAGCGTAGGAATCGGTTCACCCCTCCACTTT. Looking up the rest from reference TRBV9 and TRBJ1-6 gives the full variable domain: DSGVTQTPKHLITATGQRVTLRCSPRSGDLSVYWYQQSLDQGLQFLIQYYNGEERAKGNILERFSAQQFPDLHSELNLSSLELGDSALYFCASSVGIGSPLHFGNGTRLTVT.

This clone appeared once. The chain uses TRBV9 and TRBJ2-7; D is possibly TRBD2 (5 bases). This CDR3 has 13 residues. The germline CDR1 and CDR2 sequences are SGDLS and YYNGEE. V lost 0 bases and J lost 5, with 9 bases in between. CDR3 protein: CASSVAPGNEQYF. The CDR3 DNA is TGTGCCAGCAGCGTAGCCCCCGGGAACGAGCAGTACTTC. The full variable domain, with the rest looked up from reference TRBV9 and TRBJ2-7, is DSGVTQTPKHLITATGQRVTLRCSPRSGDLSVYWYQQSLDQGLQFLIQYYNGEERAKGNILERFSAQQFPDLHSELNLSSLELGDSALYFCASSVAPGNEQYFGPGTRLTVT.

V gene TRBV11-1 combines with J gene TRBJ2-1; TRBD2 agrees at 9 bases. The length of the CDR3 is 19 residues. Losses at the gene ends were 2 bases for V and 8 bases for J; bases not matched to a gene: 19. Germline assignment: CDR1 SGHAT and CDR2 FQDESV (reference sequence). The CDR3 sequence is CASSLRALLAGMLFDEQFF. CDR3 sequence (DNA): TGTGCCAGCAGCTTAAGGGCACTACTAGCGGGTATGTTGTTCGATGAGCAGTTCTTC.

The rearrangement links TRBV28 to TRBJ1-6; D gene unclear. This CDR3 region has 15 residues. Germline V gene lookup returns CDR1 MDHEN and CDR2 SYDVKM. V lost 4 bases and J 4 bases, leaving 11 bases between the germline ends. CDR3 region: CASSSNTHYNSPLHF. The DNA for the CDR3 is TGTGCCAGCAGTTCAAACACGCATTATAATTCACCCCTCCACTTT. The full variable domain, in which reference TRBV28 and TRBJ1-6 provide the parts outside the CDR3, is DVKVTQSSRYLVKRTGEKVFLECVQDMDHENMFWYRQDPGLGLRLIYFSYDVKMKEKGDIPEGYSVSREKKERFSLILESASTNQTSMYLCASSSNTHYNSPLHFGNGTRLTVT.

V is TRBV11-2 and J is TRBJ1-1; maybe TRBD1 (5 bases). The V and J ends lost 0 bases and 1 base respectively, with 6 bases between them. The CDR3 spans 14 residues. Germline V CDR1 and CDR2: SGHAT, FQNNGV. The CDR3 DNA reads TGTGCCAGCAGCTTAGACAGGGAGAACACTGAAGCTTTCTTT. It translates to CASSLDRENTEAFF.

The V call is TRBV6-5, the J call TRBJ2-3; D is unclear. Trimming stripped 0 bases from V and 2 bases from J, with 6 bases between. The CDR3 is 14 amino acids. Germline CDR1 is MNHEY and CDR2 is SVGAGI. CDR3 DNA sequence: TGTGCCAGCAGTTACTCACGCGACACAGATACGCAGTATTTT. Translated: CASSYSRDTDTQYF.

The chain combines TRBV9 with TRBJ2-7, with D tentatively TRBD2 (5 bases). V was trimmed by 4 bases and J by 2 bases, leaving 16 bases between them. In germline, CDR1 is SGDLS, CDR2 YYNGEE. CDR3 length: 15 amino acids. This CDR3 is CASSPGRRNPYEQYF. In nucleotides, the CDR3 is TGTGCCAGCAGCCCTGGACGGAGGAACCCCTACGAGCAGTACTTC.

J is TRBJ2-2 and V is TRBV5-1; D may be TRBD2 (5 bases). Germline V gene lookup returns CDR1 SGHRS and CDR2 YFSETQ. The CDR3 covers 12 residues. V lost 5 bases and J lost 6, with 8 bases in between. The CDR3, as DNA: TGCGCCAGCAGGAGGGAACCCGGGGAGCTGTTTTTT. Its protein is CASRREPGELFF.

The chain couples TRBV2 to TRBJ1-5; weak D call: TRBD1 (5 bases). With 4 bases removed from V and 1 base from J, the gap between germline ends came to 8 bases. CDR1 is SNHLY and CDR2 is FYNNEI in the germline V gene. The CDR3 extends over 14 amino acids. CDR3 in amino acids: CASSGRGSNQPQHF. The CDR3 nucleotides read TGTGCCAGCAGTGGGAGGGGAAGCAATCAGCCCCAGCATTTT. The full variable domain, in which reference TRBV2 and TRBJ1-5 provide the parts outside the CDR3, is EPEVTQTPSHQVTQMGQEVILRCVPISNHLYFYWYRQILGQKVEFLVSFYNNEISEKSEIFDDQFSVERPDGSNFTLKIRSTKLEDSAMYFCASSGRGSNQPQHFGDGTRLSIL.

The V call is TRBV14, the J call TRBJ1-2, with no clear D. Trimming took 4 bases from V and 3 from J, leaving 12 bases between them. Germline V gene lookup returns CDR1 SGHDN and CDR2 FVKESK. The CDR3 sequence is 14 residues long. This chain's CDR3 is CASSLIRGDYGYTF. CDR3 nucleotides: TGTGCCAGCAGCCTCATCCGGGGAGACTATGGCTACACCTTC.

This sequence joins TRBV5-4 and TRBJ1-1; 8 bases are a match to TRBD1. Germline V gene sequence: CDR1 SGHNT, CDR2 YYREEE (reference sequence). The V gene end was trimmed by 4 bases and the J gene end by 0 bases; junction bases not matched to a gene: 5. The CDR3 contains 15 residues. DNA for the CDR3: TGTGCCAGCAGCGACAGGGGCGCAATGAACACTGAAGCTTTCTTT. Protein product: CASSDRGAMNTEAFF.

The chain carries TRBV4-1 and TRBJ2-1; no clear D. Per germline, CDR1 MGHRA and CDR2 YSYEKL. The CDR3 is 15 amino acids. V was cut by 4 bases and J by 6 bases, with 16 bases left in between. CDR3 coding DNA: TGCGCCAGCAGCCCCAACCGAGACACCCCCAATGAGCAGTTCTTC. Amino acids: CASSPNRDTPNEQFF.